This T cell receptor beta chain was captured in a study of early T cells in non-severe SARS-CoV-2 infection. Study context: Chains were not paired, and sequencing was done on bulk RNA from unsorted whole blood. Study results and limitations: VDJdb-based annotation leaned toward anti-spike CD8 responses and missed private and CD4 specificities.

This clonotype came up a few times. Its specificity is unknown. A junction boundary mismatches the germline segment, possibly from a read error. This CDR3 spans 15 amino acids. Germline CDR1 SGDLS, CDR2 YYNGEE. TCRdb re-called the 5' RACE reads through MiXCR, storing one row per CDR3 protein. The table lists around 60,000 distinct CDR3 sequences, roughly a fifth of them singletons. The TCR sequence derives from an adult who was a healthcare worker with PCR-confirmed SARS-CoV-2 infection or an uninfected control (not recorded which). The starting material was whole blood, obtained at baseline. J is TRBJ2-3 and V is TRBV9; 10 nucleotides agree with TRBD2. CDR3 DNA sequence: TGTGACAGCAGCGTCCTAGCGGGGGCTGCAGATACGCAGTATTTT. Encoded protein: CDSSVLAGAADTQYF.